The 2 T cell receptor beta chains presented below share a single source sample, sequenced in a study of blood T cells in healthy people across ages. The use of a sample-barcoded 5' primer and a J-beta primer mix characterized a second PCR of about 7 to 12 cycles. TCRdb ran MiXCR on the 5' RACE reads and lists one entry per CDR3 protein. The sample includes about 800,000 distinct CDR3 sequences, about 46% of them seen just once. Material: blood. These receptors came from a man aged 80 or over in good health.

The V gene is TRBV20-1, the J gene TRBJ1-5; 10 bases map to TRBD1. From germline, CDR1 is DFQATT and CDR2 SNEGSKA (reference sequence). The length of the CDR3 is 15 residues. CDR3 protein: CSATTGGPSNQPQHF. DNA of the CDR3: TGCAGCGCCACGACAGGGGGCCCGAGCAATCAGCCCCAGCATTTT.

V gene TRBV20-1 combines with J gene TRBJ2-6, with D uncertain. Trimming removed 3 bases at V and 2 bases at J, with 8 bases between. CDR1 DFQATT and CDR2 SNEGSKA come from the germline V gene (reference sequence). The CDR3 sequence is 14 residues long. CDR3 DNA sequence: TGCAGTGCTAGCTGGGATGCTGGGGCCAACGTCCTGACTTTC. It translates to CSASWDAGANVLTF.